This T cell receptor beta chain was captured by sequencing in a study of regulatory T cells in long-lasting Graves disease. Investigators prepared the TCR beta libraries by applying iRepertoire HTBI primers and Arm-PCR of CDR3 regions. TCRdb re-analysed the multiplex PCR reads in MiXCR, keeping a single row per CDR3 protein. The sample lists fewer than 650,000 distinct CDR3 sequences, approximately 15% occurring once. The ends lost 7 bases at V and 1 base at J; junction bases unmatched: 4. The CDR3 covers 15 residues. Per the germline V gene, CDR1 is LNHDA and CDR2 is SQIVND (reference sequence). Specified time point: newly diagnosed GD, antithyroid drugs for less than 3 months. PBMCs provided the RNA from which the TCR library was made. A further study also used this sample, focusing on T cells in Graves' hyperthyroidism and ophthalmopathy.

The rearrangement joins TRBV19 to TRBJ2-2; TRBD1 agrees at 9 bases. The input for sequencing was peripheral blood mononuclear cells (PBMCs), taken at new diagnosis, from a patient treated with antithyroid drugs. The clonotype was recovered from a woman in her twenties or thirties with Graves disease. CDR3 sequence reads: CASMRGQGNTGELFF. For the CDR3, the DNA is TGTGCCAGTATGAGGGGACAGGGGAACACCGGGGAGCTGTTTTTT.